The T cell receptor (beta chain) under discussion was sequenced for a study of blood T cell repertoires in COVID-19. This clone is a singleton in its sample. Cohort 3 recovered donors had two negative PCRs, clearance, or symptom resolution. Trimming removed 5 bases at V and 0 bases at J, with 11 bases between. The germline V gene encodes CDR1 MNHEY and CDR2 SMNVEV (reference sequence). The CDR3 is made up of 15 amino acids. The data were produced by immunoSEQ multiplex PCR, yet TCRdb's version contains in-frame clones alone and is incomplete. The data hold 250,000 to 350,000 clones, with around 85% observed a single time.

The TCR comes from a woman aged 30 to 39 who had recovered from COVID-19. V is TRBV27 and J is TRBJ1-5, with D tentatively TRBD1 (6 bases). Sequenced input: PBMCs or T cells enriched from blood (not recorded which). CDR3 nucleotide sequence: TGTGCCAGCAGTCGAAACAGGGATAGCAATCAGCCCCAGCATTTT. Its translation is CASSRNRDSNQPQHF.